This T cell receptor (beta chain) was found in a study of blood T cell repertoires in COVID-19 (dated by TCRdb to about 2020). Some background on the complete study: Samples covering the acute and convalescent phases of COVID-19 were provided by collaborators in the United States, Italy and Spain. Samples were obtained from the ongoing ImmuneRACE study (first 160 participants) and from over 1,000 subjects provided by 6 global collaborators. The repertoires were released in a freely available public database meant as a resource for research on the immune response to SARS-CoV-2. The prospective study material was composed of cDNA or gDNA derived from T cells, B-cell-depleted T cells, or PBMCs. Where HLA class I and class II types were available, the types were taken from metadata supplied by the sample provider, not from assay-based typing. Subjects who had been exposed to COVID-19, were actively infected with it, or had recovered from it provided the deeply sampled blood TCRbeta repertoires that made up the dataset. The sample metadata nearly always contained a de-identified subject ID, COVID-19 status, age in years and sex. Findings and caveats that apply to the study as a whole: Clinical and demographic metadata were provided uncurated, with the amount varying by source and participant.

The immunoSEQ Assay, a bias-controlled multiplex PCR, was used to amplify TCRbeta CDR3 regions from genomic DNA. The authors processed their data as follows. Nucleated cell counts per sample were estimated from amplification of reference gene primers within the assay. To quantify the absolute abundance of each unique TCRbeta CDR3 rearrangement, sequence reads were collapsed and filtered. For each sample, productive Simpson clonality was calculated as the square root of Simpson's diversity index over productive rearrangements. TCRdb carries this immuneACCESS record with in-frame sequences only. Its versions omit some clonotypes, under half of them owing to an unresolved V gene in the studies checked, with the rest unexplained. From that table come the V and J calls and clone size; the DNA was used to work out D and trimming. The sample table holds roughly 310,000 clones, of which about 89% were seen once. The top ten clones comprise around 9.5% of the sample.

Participants in the prospective study were enrolled through a virtual design, were aged roughly 18 to 90 years, and lived in 24 United States geographic areas. In the prospective study, participants were assigned to cohorts based on the clinical history participants reported in a screening survey and a study questionnaire. For ImmuneRACE Cohort 3, a participant was defined as recovered based on two consecutive negative NP/OP PCR tests, clearance by a healthcare professional, or resolution of symptoms. Mobile phlebotomists in the prospective study collected whole blood, serum and a nasopharyngeal or oropharyngeal swab from every participant. Over a roughly two-month period, participants in the prospective study had the option of providing additional blood draws and questionnaires. Prospective study blood samples were shipped either frozen or at room temperature before DNA extraction. The junction carries 21 bases between V and J, which are trimmed by 4 bases and 8 bases respectively. The CDR3 holds 16 amino acids from the cysteine to the phenylalanine. Just the 48-base CDR3 DNA is kept, in frame starting at base 1. The germline V gene (reference sequence) specifies MNHEY as CDR1 and SMNVEV as CDR2.

Details on this clone: It lacks a known antigen. The input lacks base qualities; no much larger clone sits a single base away.

Sequenced material: PBMCs or T cells enriched from blood (not recorded which). The sequence links TRBV27 to TRBJ2-1, and TRBD2 may be the D gene, going by 7 matching bases. This clonotype originated in a woman aged 40 to 49 who had recovered from COVID-19. The DNA sequence follows: TGTGCCAGCAGTTCTTTGCAGGGGAGGGGTTTAGATGAGCAGTTCTTC. Translated, it gives CASSSLQGRGLDEQFF.